A selection of T cell receptor beta chains follows, all from one sample in a study of T cell repertoires in cytomegalovirus infection. TCRdb re-called the reads through MiXCR, storing one row per CDR3 protein. The table records 450,000 to 550,000 distinct CDR3 sequences, more than 15% of them present only once. Sequencing input: CD8+ T cells from PBMCs. Every receptor here comes from a human donor in good health (CMV status not recorded). Some clones in this sample may be carry-over from other donors' samples. Both conserved end residues are part of each CDR3. The order of the fields is V gene, D gene, J gene, clone size, CDR3 DNA, CDR3 protein. A D gene is named only where the DNA matches it firmly. Clone size is given for some rows only: seen once, a few or many times, or a class if the clone is expanded.

TRBV4-2	TRBD2	TRBJ2-1	NA	TGTGCCAGCAGCCCCCGCGGGGGGGACGAGGCGTACAATGAGCAGTTCTTC	CASSPRGGDEAYNEQFF
TRBV27	NA	TRBJ1-5	NA	TGTGCCAGCAGTTTCAGGGGTTCCGTGGCCCAGCATTTT	CASSFRGSVAQHF
TRBV6-1	TRBD2	TRBJ2-7	NA	TGTGCCAGCAGTTACAGCGGACTAGCACTCGAGCAGTACTTC	CASSYSGLALEQYF
TRBV2	NA	TRBJ2-6	few	TGTGCCACAAGGCCCCCGTTCTCTGGGGCCAACGTCCTGACTTTC	CATRPPFSGANVLTF
TRBV27	TRBD1	TRBJ2-7	few	TGTGCCAGCAGTTGGACAGGGATGAGCGAGCAGTACTTC	CASSWTGMSEQYF
TRBV19	TRBD1	TRBJ2-2	few	TGTGCCAGTAGTATGAGGGGACAGGGGCGCGGGGCCGGGGAGCTGTTTTTT	CASSMRGQGRGAGELFF
TRBV12-3/TRBV12-4	TRBD2	TRBJ2-1	NA	TGTGCCAGCAGCCTTCAGGGTGGACTAGCGGGACTTGAGCAGTTCTTC	CASSLQGGLAGLEQFF
TRBV20-1	TRBD1	TRBJ1-2	NA	TGCAGTGCCTTGAACAGGGGGCGAAGCTATGGCTACACCTTC	CSALNRGRSYGYTF
TRBV7-8	NA	TRBJ2-7	many	TGTGCCAGCAGCTACGCCTCCGACGGGCCCTACGAGCAGTACTTC	CASSYASDGPYEQYF
TRBV7-6	TRBD2	TRBJ2-1	many	TGTGCCAGCACCCCATCCGGGGGGGCCAATGAGCAGTTCTTC	CASTPSGGANEQFF
TRBV7-2	NA	TRBJ2-7	NA	TGTGCCAGCAGCTCCCGGGTGCACACCTACGAGCAGTACTTC	CASSSRVHTYEQYF
TRBV6-6	NA	TRBJ1-2	few	TGTGCCAGCAGTCTATCGGACAGCTTCTATGGCTACACCTTC	CASSLSDSFYGYTF
TRBV2	TRBD2	TRBJ2-3	few	TGTGCCAGCGTCAACGGGAGGAACACAGATACGCAGTATTTT	CASVNGRNTDTQYF
TRBV19	NA	TRBJ2-2	NA	TGTGCCAGAATCCCCACCGGCTGGACCGGGGAGCTGTTTTTT	CARIPTGWTGELFF
TRBV2	TRBD2	TRBJ2-3	few	TGTGCCAGCAGTGAAGGGCTAGCGGGCCCGAGCACAGATACGCAGTATTTT	CASSEGLAGPSTDTQYF
TRBV11-2	TRBD2	TRBJ2-2	many	TGTGCCAGCAGCGCACTAGCGGGGCACCCCGGGACCGGGGAGCTGTTTTTT	CASSALAGHPGTGELFF